This record covers a single TCR beta chain. In germline, CDR1 is KGHSH, CDR2 LQKENI. Losses at the gene ends were 6 bases for V and 8 bases for J; bases not matched to a gene: 9. The CDR3 spans 13 residues. Per the authors' pipeline: For nucleated cells, counts were estimated from reference gene primer amplification. Data came from immunoSEQ multiplex PCR; TCRdb stores just in-frame clones and leaves some out. V and J calls and clone size are copied from that table; D and trimming were computed from the DNA. This table has 200,000 to 300,000 clones, roughly 90% appearing once. These data are taken from a study of blood T cell repertoires in COVID-19. As for the study in general: The study drew acute and convalescent COVID-19 samples from the United States, Italy and Spain. T cells, B-cell-depleted T cells, or PBMCs provided the cDNA or gDNA that served as material.

The chain employs TRBV18 and TRBJ1-2; 7 bases are a match to TRBD1. The TCR was taken from a man in his thirties or forties with active or convalescent COVID-19. The sequenced sample consisted of peripheral blood. CDR3 DNA: TGTGCCAGCTCTCCCGAGGACAGGATGGGCTACACCTTC. This translates into CASSPEDRMGYTF.